The 17 T cell receptor beta chains listed next were all sequenced from one sample in a study of shared clonotypes between healthy human individuals. The table came from immunoSEQ multiplex PCR; TCRdb's copy has only in-frame clones and leaves some out. The sample lists hundreds of thousands of clones; less than 75% were seen once. Material: memory CD4+ T cells sorted from blood. The subset denotes: CD45RA-negative fraction. Every receptor here comes from a man aged 25-40 years in good health.

This chain connects TRBV11-2 to TRBJ2-7; D possibly corresponds to TRBD2 (7 bases). Germline CDR1 and CDR2: SGHAT and FQNNGV. V was pared by 0 bases and J by 3 bases, with 12 bases between. The CDR3 runs 15 residues. The CDR3 DNA reads as TGTGCCAGCAGCTTAGAATTGGGGGGGCTCTACGAGCAGTACTTC. As protein: CASSLELGGLYEQYF.

The chain uses TRBV7-9 and TRBJ2-2; D remains ambiguous. Between the trimmed V and J ends, which lost 7 bases and 6 bases, there was a span of 9 bases. Germline loops: CDR1 SEHNR, CDR2 FQNEAQ (reference sequence). The CDR3 sequence is 12 residues long. The CDR3 region has the DNA TGTGCCAGCACCCCCGCAGCCGGGGAGCTGTTTTTT. Translated: CASTPAAGELFF.

The chain uses TRBV6-1 and TRBJ1-1; D might be TRBD1 (5 bases). This CDR3 spans 11 amino acids. V was clipped by 11 bases and J by 4 bases, with 11 bases between them. Germline V CDR1 and CDR2: MNHNS, SASEGT. DNA of the CDR3: TGTGCCGCCATCCAGGGCACTGAAGCTTTCTTT. Protein sequence: CAAIQGTEAFF.

This clone was picked up one time. Other DNA sequences in the sample encode the same CDR3. The chain joins TRBV6-6 to TRBJ2-2, with 15 bases matching TRBD2. There are 15 residues in the CDR3. The germline CDR1 and CDR2 sequences are MNHNY and SVGAGI (reference sequence). After removal of 5 bases from V and 5 bases from J, the junction contained 0 bases not matched to a gene. CDR3 residues: CASSGLAGGTGELFF. CDR3 coding DNA: TGTGCCAGCAGTGGACTAGCGGGAGGGACCGGGGAGCTGTTTTTT.

The rearrangement links TRBV29-1 to TRBJ2-1, with 8 positions matching TRBD1. Germline values: CDR1 SQVTM, CDR2 ANQGSEA. The CDR3 has 15 amino acids. V shed 7 bases, J shed 10 bases, and the junction held 18 bases outside the gene matches. The DNA for the CDR3 is TGCAGCGCCGCGGACAGGGCACAATTTCGGAGGGAGCAGTTCTTC. This gives the protein CSAADRAQFRREQFF.

V and J are TRBV6-1 and TRBJ1-5; D may be TRBD1 (5 bases). Trimming removed 3 bases from V and 4 bases from J, with 7 bases in between. There are 13 residues in the CDR3. Germline CDR1 reads MNHNS; CDR2 reads SASEGT. Here the CDR3 reads CASSEGPNQPQHF. In DNA, the CDR3 is TGTGCCAGCAGTGAGGGGCCGAATCAGCCCCAGCATTTT.

Concerning this clone: A much bigger clone sits one base away, suggesting this may be a read error. The sample has other DNA sequences that encode this CDR3 too. The V call is TRBV5-1, the J call TRBJ1-2, with D unclear. This CDR3 spans 13 amino acids. Germline loops: CDR1 SGHRS, CDR2 YFSETQ. CDR3 nucleotides: TGCGCCAGCAGCGTACTGGGTCCAGAGGGCTATACCTTC. Amino acids: CASSVLGPEGYTF.

This sequence joins TRBV11-2 and TRBJ1-2, with D perhaps TRBD1 (6 bases). The CDR3 has 13 residues. Germline V gives CDR1 SGHAT, CDR2 FQNNGV. V was shortened by 4 bases and J by 8 bases, with 14 bases between the two germline ends. The CDR3 is CASSSDRYRGYTF. The CDR3 DNA is TGTGCCAGCAGCTCCGACAGGTACCGAGGCTACACCTTC.

This clone has a single count. This chain joins TRBV15 and TRBJ1-1, with no clear D. This CDR3 region has 15 residues. The germline V gene has CDR1 LNHNV and CDR2 YYDKDF (reference sequence). Trimming pared 3 bases from V and 0 bases from J, leaving 11 bases between. For the CDR3, the DNA is TGTGCCACCAGCAGGGGGAGGGAGATGAACACTGAAGCTTTCTTT. Translation gives CATSRGREMNTEAFF.

The chain is built from TRBV6-5 and TRBJ1-4; unclear D gene. CDR1 is MNHEY, CDR2 SVGAGI, per germline. The CDR3 length is 13 residues. V lost 0 bases, J lost 7 bases, and 6 bases lay in between. CDR3: CASSYSHGEKLFF. CDR3 sequence (DNA): TGTGCCAGCAGTTACTCGCACGGTGAAAAACTGTTTTTT.

V and J are TRBV6-5 and TRBJ2-5, with no clear D. CDR1 MNHEY and CDR2 SVGAGI come from the germline V gene. The length of the CDR3 is 15 residues. Between the trimmed V and J ends, which lost 0 bases and 3 bases, there was a span of 11 bases. The CDR3 region has the DNA TGTGCCAGCAGTTACTCGTTTCGTAGGGAAGAGACCCAGTACTTC. It encodes CASSYSFRREETQYF.

The V and J genes are TRBV7-6 and TRBJ2-3, with 9 bases fitting TRBD2. Germline V gene data show CDR1 as SGHVS and CDR2 as FNYEAQ. Germline trimming cut 1 base from V and 2 bases from J; bases unmatched to any gene: 7. The CDR3 totals 17 residues. CDR3 amino acids: CASSLVVAGATTDTQYF. CDR3 bases: TGTGCCAGCAGCTTAGTCGTAGCGGGAGCAACCACAGATACGCAGTATTTT.

The chain couples TRBV5-6 to TRBJ1-2; possible D gene TRBD1, 5 bases. Trimming pared 2 bases from V and 1 base from J, leaving 15 bases between. The germline gives CDR1 SGHDT, CDR2 YYEEEE. The length of the CDR3 is 16 residues. The CDR3 sequence is CASSLLSGPYNYGYTF. For the CDR3, the DNA is TGTGCCAGCAGCTTATTGTCGGGGCCTTATAACTATGGCTACACCTTC.

The genes are TRBV28 and TRBJ1-4; D is undetermined. CDR1 is MDHEN, CDR2 SYDVKM, per germline. The CDR3 has 14 amino acids. Trimming cost V 5 bases and J 8 bases, with 15 bases left between them. CDR3 coding DNA: TGTGCCAGCAGTACTGGTTCCGAAAGCGAAAAACTGTTTTTT. It translates to CASSTGSESEKLFF.

The table lists this clone with many counts. This chain links TRBV10-3 with TRBJ2-6; no reliable D call. The CDR3 sequence is 13 residues long. Germline CDR1 and CDR2: ENHRY and SYGVKD. Trimming removed 10 bases from V and 0 bases from J, with 7 bases in between. This chain's CDR3 is CASRYSGANVLTF. Written as DNA, the CDR3 is TGTGCCAGTCGTTACTCTGGGGCCAACGTCCTGACTTTC.

The chain carries TRBV2 and TRBJ1-1, with D possibly matching TRBD1 (5 bases). Between the trimmed V and J ends, which lost 7 bases and 2 bases, there was a span of 11 bases. The CDR3 is 13 amino acids. Germline V gene lookup returns CDR1 SNHLY and CDR2 FYNNEI. The CDR3 reads CASKTQGNTEAFF. CDR3 bases: TGTGCCAGCAAGACTCAGGGAAACACTGAAGCTTTCTTT.

This chain connects TRBV19 to TRBJ2-6; D gene ambiguous. Germline V gives CDR1 LNHDA, CDR2 SQIVND (reference sequence). Trimming left V 7 bases short and J 1 base short, with 14 bases between. CDR3 length: 16 residues. As DNA, the CDR3 is TGTGCCAGTATGGTTGGATTCCTATCTGGGGCCAACGTCCTGACTTTC. Encoded protein: CASMVGFLSGANVLTF.